The 25 T cell receptor beta chains reported below all come from one sample, sequenced in a study of CD8 T cells in ankylosing spondylitis. Each CDR3 protein is one row after TCRdb ran MiXCR on the 5' RACE reads. In the table there are over 700,000 distinct CDR3 sequences, 15% to 20% of which are singletons. These TCRs' antigens remain unknown. Study-level findings and limits: Characteristic of ankylosing spondylitis blood, it appeared, was a TCR beta motif comprising about eight highly homologous variants.

The specimen sequenced was blood, either unsorted or a sorted T cell fraction (not recorded which). The receptors derive from a male donor with ankylosing spondylitis.

The chain carries TRBV4-2 and TRBJ2-2, with 11 bases identical to TRBD2. V trimming: 4 bases; J trimming: 6 bases; junction bases outside the gene matches: 7. CDR1 and CDR2 (germline): LGHNA, YNFKEQ. This CDR3 spans 16 amino acids. The CDR3: CASSPRGLAGSGELFF. For the CDR3, the DNA is TGTGCCAGCAGCCCGCGCGGACTAGCGGGTTCCGGGGAGCTGTTTTTT.

V is TRBV29-1 and J is TRBJ2-1, with 13 bases aligning to TRBD2. Germline assignment: CDR1 SQVTM and CDR2 ANQGSEA. This CDR3 comprises 15 residues. Trimming removed 7 bases from V and 8 bases from J; junction bases left unmatched: 11. For the CDR3, the DNA is TGCAGCGCCGCCAGGACTAGCGGGGGACGGGATGAGCAGTTCTTC. It codes for CSAARTSGGRDEQFF.

The V and J genes are TRBV4-3 and TRBJ2-7; D may match TRBD1 or TRBD2 (5 bases each). The CDR3 length is 15 residues. CDR1 LGHNA and CDR2 YSLEER come from the germline V gene. Deletions cut 0 bases from V and 2 bases from J, with 11 bases between. The CDR3 bases are TGCGCCAGCAGCCAAGATCGGGGCGGAACCTACGAGCAGTACTTC. This translates into CASSQDRGGTYEQYF.

The chain links TRBV4-3 to TRBJ1-4; possibly TRBD1 for D (6 bases). The CDR3 has 16 amino acids. Trimming took off 0 bases at V and 7 bases at J, with 15 bases between the two ends. CDR1 and CDR2 from the germline V gene are LGHNA and YSLEER. For the CDR3, the DNA is TGCGCCAGCAGCCAAGATCGTTTAGGGGGAAGTGAAAAACTGTTTTTT. Its protein is CASSQDRLGGSEKLFF.

This chain links TRBV14 with TRBJ2-7; 8 nucleotides match TRBD2. The germline gives CDR1 SGHDN, CDR2 FVKESK. This CDR3 contains 15 residues. With 4 bases clipped from V and 2 bases from J, the junction kept 7 bases outside the gene matches. In nucleotides, the CDR3 is TGTGCCAGCAGCCTTTCACTAGCGGCAACCTACGAGCAGTACTTC. Translated, it gives CASSLSLAATYEQYF. The variable domain in full, completed from reference TRBV14 and TRBJ2-7, reads EAGVTQFPSHSVIEKGQTVTLRCDPISGHDNLYWYRRVMGKEIKFLLHFVKESKQDESGMPNNRFLAERTGGTYSTLKVQPAELEDSGVYFCASSLSLAATYEQYFGPGTRLTVT.

The genes are TRBV13 and TRBJ1-1; possible D gene TRBD1, 5 bases. Germline V CDR1 and CDR2: PRHDT, FYEKMQ (reference sequence). The CDR3 runs to 15 residues. Trimming pared 5 bases from V and 6 bases from J, leaving 19 bases between. CDR3 coding DNA: TGTGCCAGCAGCCCCCTGGGGGGTCCGGGACCTGAAGCTTTCTTT. The encoded protein is CASSPLGGPGPEAFF.

In its sample, this clonotype was seen a few times. The chain joins TRBV20-1 to TRBJ2-7; D may be TRBD1 (7 bases). V lost 0 bases to trimming and J lost 6 bases, with 24 bases between them. Germline V gene sequence: CDR1 DFQATT, CDR2 SNEGSKA (reference sequence). The CDR3 is made up of 17 amino acids. CDR3 protein: CSARDLKGGTDPLEQYF. DNA for the CDR3: TGCAGTGCTAGAGATCTTAAAGGAGGGACAGACCCACTCGAGCAGTACTTC.

This clonotype was counted between two and nine times. The J gene is TRBJ2-5, the V gene TRBV5-1, with D possibly TRBD1 on 6 matching bases. The CDR3 loop spans 13 amino acids. V was clipped by 3 bases and J by 5 bases, with 11 bases between them. Germline V gene lookup returns CDR1 SGHRS and CDR2 YFSETQ. DNA for the CDR3: TGCGCCAGCAGCTCAGGGGTAGAGGAGACCCAGTACTTC. Translating gives CASSSGVEETQYF.

This clonotype was counted between two and nine times. The chain employs TRBV27 and TRBJ2-7; D is possibly TRBD1 or TRBD2 (5 bases each). V was clipped by 5 bases and J by 7 bases, with 15 bases between them. The CDR3 consists of 13 residues. Germline assignment: CDR1 MNHEY and CDR2 SMNVEV (reference sequence). CDR3 sequence reads: CASSPGPLREQYF. CDR3 DNA sequence: TGTGCCAGCAGTCCGGGACCCCTCCGGGAGCAGTACTTC.

The gene calls are TRBV5-1 and TRBJ1-1; D unclear. The V gene's germline CDR1 is SGHRS and CDR2 YFSETQ. Trimming shortened V by 5 bases and J by 5 bases, and 13 bases separated the two germline ends. The CDR3 spans 13 residues. DNA for the CDR3: TGCGCCAGCAGTGAGATGGATTCGACTGAAGCTTTCTTT. This encodes CASSEMDSTEAFF.

This clonotype was seen only a few times. This chain joins TRBV20-1 and TRBJ2-3; D gene uncertain. Germline lookup yields CDR1 DFQATT and CDR2 SNEGSKA (reference sequence). The CDR3 has 11 amino acids. Trimming pared 3 bases from V and 4 bases from J, leaving 5 bases between. Written as DNA, the CDR3 is TGCAGTGCTAGTACGGCAGATACGCAGTATTTT. Amino acids: CSASTADTQYF.

J is TRBJ1-1 and V is TRBV10-3, with D perhaps matching TRBD1 (5 bases). Trimming pared 3 bases from V and 1 base from J, leaving 12 bases between. The CDR3 is 15 residues long. Germline CDR1 ENHRY, CDR2 SYGVKD. CDR3 bases: TGTGCCATCAGTGAATCGGCAGGGTGGAACACTGAAGCTTTCTTT. Translation: CAISESAGWNTEAFF.

Here the CDR3 DNA reads TGTGCCTCAGACCCTTCCGGACCGTCCTACGAGCAGTACTTC. Encoded protein: CASDPSGPSYEQYF. V and J are TRBV30 and TRBJ2-7; no clear D. V was clipped by 7 bases and J by 1 base, with 17 bases between them. CDR3 size: 14 residues. CDR1 and CDR2 from the germline V gene are GTSNPN and SVGIG (reference sequence).

This clonotype has at least ten counts. The chain couples TRBV4-2 to TRBJ2-3, with TRBD2 identical over 9 bases. Germline CDR1 LGHNA, CDR2 YNFKEQ. The CDR3 spans 15 residues. V was pared by 1 base and J by 6 bases, with 5 bases of the junction left unmatched. CDR3 sequence: CASSQGAGGADTQYF. DNA of the CDR3: TGTGCCAGCAGCCAAGGAGCGGGGGGCGCGGATACGCAGTATTTT.

The rearrangement joins TRBV11-2 to TRBJ2-6; 7 bases are a match to TRBD1. The CDR3 totals 16 residues. V lost 5 bases, J lost 1 base, and 5 bases stayed unmatched. CDR1 SGHAT and CDR2 FQNNGV come from the germline V gene. CDR3 in amino acids: CASSPTTGSGANVLTF. The CDR3 bases are TGTGCCAGCAGCCCGACGACAGGGTCTGGGGCCAACGTCCTGACTTTC.

The chain employs TRBV5-1 and TRBJ2-5, with 12 bases fitting TRBD2. The germline V gene has CDR1 SGHRS and CDR2 YFSETQ. The V and J ends lost 7 bases and 1 base, in that order; junction bases with no gene match: 14. The CDR3 contains 18 residues. The CDR3 sequence: CASARETSGGLVQETQYF. Written as DNA, the CDR3 is TGCGCCAGCGCCCGGGAGACTAGCGGGGGCCTTGTCCAAGAGACCCAGTACTTC.

The table lists this clonotype with many counts. The CDR3 spells CASSLASGTDTQYF. CDR3 nucleotide sequence: TGTGCCAGCAGTTTAGCTAGCGGCACAGATACGCAGTATTTT. The chain recombines TRBV5-6 with TRBJ2-3, with D perhaps TRBD2 (6 bases). The CDR3 runs to 14 residues. V was cut by 5 bases and J by 1 base, with 11 bases left in between. In germline, CDR1 is SGHDT, CDR2 YYEEEE.

V is TRBV12-3 or TRBV12-4 and J is TRBJ1-1, with a weak D call TRBD1 (5 bases). Trimming pared 6 bases from V and 0 bases from J, leaving 11 bases between. The CDR3 is made up of 14 amino acids. CDR3 DNA: TGTGCCAGCAGGGACGGACACTTGAACACTGAAGCTTTCTTT. The encoded protein is CASRDGHLNTEAFF.

This clonotype was found a few times. V and J are TRBV6-1 and TRBJ2-1; D is possibly TRBD2 (5 bases). The V end was cut by 8 bases, the J end by 1 base, with 15 bases between. The CDR3 consists of 15 residues. CDR1 is MNHNS, CDR2 SASEGT, per germline. The DNA for the CDR3 is TGTGCCAGCCGTACGGATCGGGGATCCTACAATGAGCAGTTCTTC. Translated: CASRTDRGSYNEQFF.

This clonotype appeared a few times. The chain employs TRBV4-1 and TRBJ2-7; D gene unclear. The CDR3 contains 13 residues. CDR1 MGHRA and CDR2 YSYEKL come from the germline V gene. V dropped 1 base and J dropped 3 bases, with 7 bases sitting between them. Here the CDR3 DNA reads TGCGCCAGCAGCCAAGGTCACGGCTACGAGCAGTACTTC. The encoded protein is CASSQGHGYEQYF.

Many counts were recorded for this clonotype. V and J are TRBV15 and TRBJ2-7, with 9 bases fitting TRBD2. The V and J ends lost 3 bases and 6 bases, in that order; junction bases with no gene match: 9. This CDR3 is built from 15 residues. Germline V gives CDR1 LNHNV, CDR2 YYDKDF (reference sequence). The CDR3 protein is CATSRGIGLASEQYF. The CDR3 region has the DNA TGTGCCACCAGCAGGGGTATAGGACTAGCGTCCGAGCAGTACTTC.

This clonotype showed up just a few times. The chain joins TRBV18 to TRBJ2-5; D assignment may be TRBD1 or TRBD2 (5 bases each). CDR3 length equals 14 residues. V was clipped by 0 bases and J by 2 bases, with 7 bases between them. CDR1 is KGHSH and CDR2 is LQKENI in the germline V gene. In nucleotides, the CDR3 is TGTGCCAGCTCACCACCGGGGGAACAAGAGACCCAGTACTTC. Amino acid sequence: CASSPPGEQETQYF.

The genes are TRBV7-9 and TRBJ2-1; no definite D call. V lost 1 base and J 8 bases, leaving 9 bases between the germline ends. The CDR3 has 13 amino acids. CDR1 SEHNR and CDR2 FQNEAQ come from the germline V gene (reference sequence). CDR3 sequence: CASSLVLVDEQFF. The CDR3 DNA sequence: TGTGCCAGCAGCTTAGTTCTGGTGGATGAGCAGTTCTTC. The complete variable domain, with remaining parts taken from reference TRBV7-9 and TRBJ2-1, reads DTGVSQNPRHKITKRGQNVTFRCDPISEHNRLYWYRQTLGQGPEFLTYFQNEAQLEKSRLLSDRFSAERPKGSFSTLEIQRTEQGDSAMYLCASSLVLVDEQFFGPGTRLTVL.

This clonotype was recorded a few times. The chain recombines TRBV28 with TRBJ1-2, with D maybe TRBD1 (6 bases). The V and J ends lost 5 bases and 4 bases respectively, with 17 bases between them. Germline loops: CDR1 MDHEN, CDR2 SYDVKM. This CDR3 has 15 amino acids. CDR3 protein: CASSRSGGAGYGYTF. The CDR3 DNA reads TGTGCCAGCAGTCGTTCGGGGGGCGCTGGCTATGGCTACACCTTC.

This clonotype was counted only a few times. Here the CDR3 omits its conserved ending phenylalanine or tryptophan, so a read error is the likely source. The chain recombines TRBV29-1 with TRBJ1-1, with D possibly being TRBD1 (6 bases). This CDR3 is 13 amino acids long. Germline V gene sequence: CDR1 SQVTM, CDR2 ANQGSEA. V shed 8 bases and J shed 1 base, with 14 bases lying between them. Here the CDR3 reads CSLGGQQNTEAFL. CDR3 coding DNA: TGCAGCCTGGGGGGACAACAGAACACTGAAGCTTTCCTT.